This T cell receptor (beta chain) came from a study of blood T cell repertoires in COVID-19. TCRdb's copy holds only in-frame clones and misses some; the assay was immunoSEQ multiplex PCR. The table shows about 170,000 clones, with 65% to 85% occurring only once. V was pared by 4 bases and J by 7 bases, with 17 bases between. This CDR3 comprises 14 residues. Germline V lookup: CDR1 SGHDT, CDR2 YYEEEE. This chain connects TRBV5-6 to TRBJ2-5; D perhaps matches TRBD2 (6 bases). The receptor was isolated from a woman in her 50s in a cohort exposed to, infected with or recovered from COVID-19 (not recorded which). Sequenced sample: PBMCs or T cells enriched from blood (not recorded which). CDR3 region: CASSPGVILGTQYF. The DNA of the CDR3 is TGTGCCAGCAGCCCGGGAGTTATCTTAGGGACCCAGTACTTC.